The T cell receptor beta chain described here comes from a study of blood T cell repertoires in COVID-19. Study at large: Donors in the United States, Italy and Spain gave samples during acute or convalescent COVID-19.

Unmatched junction bases numbered 8, after V lost 5 bases and J lost 8 bases. Germline V gives CDR1 MNHNY, CDR2 SVGAGI (reference sequence). This CDR3 region has 14 residues. Here immunoSEQ multiplex PCR was the method, and the copy in TCRdb shows in-frame clones only, minus some. The sample has over 65,000 clones; 81% are singletons. The sample was peripheral blood. The clonotype comes from a human donor in a cohort sampled during active COVID-19. The chain couples TRBV6-6 to TRBJ1-3; 8 bases are a match to TRBD1. CDR3 loop: CASSLTGEGDTIYF. The CDR3 region has the DNA TGTGCCAGCAGTCTGACAGGGGAGGGGGACACCATATATTTT.